Listed below are T cell receptor beta chains from one sample, sequenced in a study of fetal regulatory T cell absence and autoimmunity. The assay was immunoSEQ multiplex PCR, and TCRdb's table has in-frame clones only and misses some. The table records approximately 94,000 clones, 72% of them present only once. Material: pancreas tissue. All receptors derive from a male donor with IPEX syndrome. The CDR3 runs from the conserved cysteine through the conserved F or W. D genes are given only for firm matches. Size is omitted from some rows. Given values are once, few, many or a class for expanded clones.

clone size	V gene	J gene	D gene	CDR3 length	CDR3 protein	CDR3 DNA
NA	TRBV5-1	TRBJ2-7	TRBD2	16	CASSLGLAGGSYEQYF	TGCGCCAGCAGCTTGGGACTAGCGGGAGGATCCTACGAGCAGTACTTC
NA	TRBV6-6	TRBJ1-2	NA	14	CASSYSGETYGYTF	TGTGCCAGCAGTTACTCCGGGGAGACCTATGGCTACACCTTC
NA	TRBV11-2	TRBJ2-1	NA	15	CASSPPGLNYNEQFF	TGTGCCAGCAGCCCACCGGGACTCAACTACAATGAGCAGTTCTTC
few	TRBV7-7	TRBJ2-7	NA	16	CASSPSLGQPLREQYF	TGTGCTAGCAGCCCTTCCCTTGGGCAGCCCTTGAGGGAGCAGTACTTC
NA	TRBV10-3	TRBJ1-1	NA	13	CAISGGLSTEAFF	TGTGCCATCAGTGGGGGGCTTTCCACTGAAGCTTTCTTT
NA	TRBV4-2	TRBJ2-1	TRBD2	17	CASSQDGGLAGEEEQFF	TGTGCCAGCAGCCAAGACGGCGGACTAGCGGGAGAGGAAGAGCAGTTCTTC
NA	TRBV9	TRBJ2-4	TRBD2	16	CASSGLAGGPKNIQYF	TGTGCCAGCAGCGGGCTAGCGGGGGGGCCCAAAAACATTCAGTACTTC
NA	TRBV2	TRBJ2-7	TRBD2	16	CASSEAGPSGSYEQYF	TGTGCCAGCAGTGAAGCGGGGCCTAGCGGTTCCTACGAGCAGTACTTC
NA	TRBV20-1	TRBJ2-7	TRBD1	11	CSGQGPYEQYF	TGCAGTGGACAGGGGCCCTACGAGCAGTACTTC
NA	TRBV11-3	TRBJ2-7	TRBD1	17	CASSLASRKTGGREQYF	TGTGCCAGCAGCTTAGCATCCAGGAAGACAGGGGGTCGGGAGCAGTACTTC
NA	TRBV5-6	TRBJ1-2	NA	18	CASSSLRLLIKTNYGYTF	TGTGCCAGCAGCTCCCTTCGACTCCTGATTAAGACTAACTATGGCTACACCTTC
NA	TRBV9	TRBJ2-3	TRBD2	17	CASSVAQAGGITDTQYF	TGTGCCAGCAGCGTAGCTCAAGCGGGGGGGATAACAGATACGCAGTATTTT
few	TRBV6-5	TRBJ1-1	NA	15	CASSYSIHRNTEAFF	TGTGCCAGCAGTTACTCGATACATAGGAACACTGAAGCTTTCTTT
NA	TRBV5-5	TRBJ1-2	NA	13	CASSRTGDYGYTF	TGTGCCAGCAGCCGGACGGGGGACTATGGCTACACCTTC
NA	TRBV4-3	TRBJ2-3	NA	15	CASSQDLTVTDTQYF	TGCGCCAGCAGCCAAGATTTAACAGTGACAGATACGCAGTATTTT
NA	TRBV10-3	TRBJ2-7	NA	13	CAIRSENDYEQYF	TGTGCCATCAGGTCGGAGAACGACTACGAGCAGTACTTC
NA	TRBV4-1	TRBJ2-6	NA	17	CASSQEGTRSGANVLTF	TGCGCCAGCAGCCAAGAAGGAACTCGCTCTGGGGCCAACGTCCTGACTTTC
NA	TRBV5-1	TRBJ2-7	TRBD1	13	CASSWGTGYEQYF	TGCGCCAGCTCTTGGGGGACAGGCTACGAGCAGTACTTC
NA	TRBV7-2	TRBJ2-3	NA	15	CASSRDKPLSDTQYF	TGTGCCAGCAGCCGGGACAAGCCTCTATCCGATACGCAGTATTTT
NA	TRBV4-1	TRBJ2-3	TRBD1	15	CASSRYRGLRNTQYF	TGCGCCAGCAGCCGCTACAGGGGGCTCCGGAATACGCAGTATTTT
few	TRBV7-9	TRBJ1-3	NA	15	CASSLEGSMGNTIYF	TGTGCCAGCAGCTTAGAGGGCTCGATGGGAAACACCATATATTTT
NA	TRBV7-2	TRBJ2-3	NA	18	CASSLDRTNLQGTDTQYF	TGTGCCAGCAGCTTAGACCGGACTAACCTTCAAGGCACAGATACGCAGTATTTT
NA	TRBV30	TRBJ2-7	TRBD2	13	CAWSLGEGYEQYF	TGTGCCTGGAGTTTGGGGGAGGGCTACGAGCAGTACTTC
NA	TRBV30	TRBJ2-7	NA	13	CAWTGETSYEQYF	TGTGCCTGGACTGGCGAGACCTCCTACGAGCAGTACTTC
NA	TRBV5-1	TRBJ2-3	TRBD2	15	CASSGLAGVSDTQYF	TGCGCCAGCAGCGGACTAGCGGGAGTTTCGGATACGCAGTATTTT
NA	TRBV5-6	TRBJ2-7	NA	14	CASSFGGALDEQYF	TGTGCCAGCAGCTTTGGGGGGGCCTTGGACGAGCAGTACTTC
once	TRBV19	TRBJ2-6	NA	14	CASSIGSPANVLTF	TGTGCCAGTAGTATTGGGTCCCCGGCCAACGTCCTGACTTTC
medium-sized	TRBV7-9	TRBJ1-2	TRBD1	14	CASSLETGVNGYTF	TGTGCCAGCAGCTTAGAGACAGGGGTGAATGGCTACACCTTC
NA	TRBV4-1	TRBJ1-1	NA	14	CASSRSGENTEAFF	TGCGCCAGCAGCCGCTCGGGAGAGAACACTGAAGCTTTCTTT
NA	TRBV7-6	TRBJ2-5	NA	12	CASSLTVGSQYF	TGTGCCAGCAGCCTAACGGTCGGGTCCCAGTACTTC
once	TRBV2	TRBJ1-5	NA	17	CASSEFSGDVSNQPQHF	TGTGCCAGCAGTGAATTTTCCGGGGACGTTAGCAATCAGCCCCAGCATTTT
NA	TRBV29-1	TRBJ2-2	NA	14	CSVEIVWGTGELFF	TGCAGCGTTGAAATAGTGTGGGGAACCGGGGAGCTGTTTTTT
NA	TRBV6-5	TRBJ2-7	NA	15	CASSYGGTTAYEQYF	TGTGCCAGCAGTTACGGGGGTACTACCGCCTACGAGCAGTACTTC
NA	TRBV10-2	TRBJ2-7	TRBD1	14	CASSVGQSTREQYF	TGCGCCAGCAGCGTGGGACAGTCTACTCGCGAGCAGTACTTC
NA	TRBV14	TRBJ2-7	NA	14	CASSHLGGAYEQYF	TGTGCCAGCAGCCATCTTGGGGGGGCGTACGAGCAGTACTTC
NA	TRBV7-2	TRBJ2-3	TRBD2	14	CASSWTSGGDTQYF	TGTGCCAGCAGCTGGACTAGCGGGGGGGATACGCAGTATTTT
once	TRBV2	TRBJ1-2	TRBD1	16	CASRGTGGILIYGYTF	TGTGCCAGCAGGGGGACAGGGGGCATATTAATCTATGGCTACACCTTC
NA	TRBV6-5	TRBJ2-7	NA	11	CASSYSSEQYF	TGTGCCAGCAGTTACTCTAGCGAGCAGTACTTC
once	TRBV6-1	TRBJ1-2	NA	14	CASSARDWNYGYTF	TGTGCCAGCAGTGCCCGGGACTGGAACTATGGCTACACCTTC
NA	TRBV15	TRBJ2-7	TRBD1	17	CATSRDRLTGSSYEQYF	TGTGCCACCAGCAGAGATCGACTGACAGGGAGTTCCTACGAGCAGTACTTC
NA	TRBV4-1	TRBJ2-7	TRBD2	17	CASSQDGSGGAFHEQYF	TGCGCCAGCAGCCAAGATGGGAGCGGGGGGGCCTTCCACGAGCAGTACTTC
NA	TRBV18	TRBJ2-3	TRBD2	15	CASSPTSGSTDTQYF	TGTGCCAGCTCACCGACTAGCGGCAGCACAGATACGCAGTATTTT
few	TRBV7-9	TRBJ2-7	NA	14	CASSPRDHSYEQYF	TGTGCCAGCAGCCCCCGGGACCACTCCTACGAGCAGTACTTC
few	TRBV12-5	TRBJ2-7	NA	12	CASVAGPYEQYF	TGTGCTAGTGTGGCAGGCCCCTACGAGCAGTACTTC
NA	TRBV5-1	TRBJ2-1	TRBD2	17	CASSLGSGSPSYNEQFF	TGCGCCAGCAGCTTGGGTAGCGGGAGCCCCTCCTACAATGAGCAGTTCTTC
NA	TRBV11-2	TRBJ2-1	TRBD1	16	CASSHQGASSYNEQFF	TGTGCCAGCAGCCACCAGGGGGCGAGCTCCTACAATGAGCAGTTCTTC
NA	TRBV18	TRBJ2-3	TRBD2	17	CASSPGTSGFLPDTQYF	TGTGCCAGCTCCCCCGGGACTAGCGGTTTCCTCCCAGATACGCAGTATTTT
NA	TRBV5-1	TRBJ2-7	TRBD2	15	CASSPLAGASYEQYF	TGCGCCAGCAGCCCGTTAGCGGGAGCATCCTACGAGCAGTACTTC
NA	TRBV2	TRBJ1-1	NA	12	CASSEWGAEAFF	TGTGCCAGCAGTGAATGGGGGGCTGAAGCTTTCTTT
NA	TRBV7-2	TRBJ2-1	TRBD2	15	CASSLASGAYNEQFF	TGTGCCAGCAGCTTAGCTAGCGGGGCCTACAATGAGCAGTTCTTC
NA	TRBV6-1	TRBJ1-3	TRBD1	15	CASRGTGGSGNTIYF	TGTGCCAGCAGGGGAACAGGGGGCTCTGGAAACACCATATATTTT
NA	TRBV12-2	TRBJ2-3	NA	20	CASRLARTSGRAVVADTQYF	TGTGCAAGTCGCTTAGCCAGGACTAGCGGGAGGGCCGTGGTGGCAGATACGCAGTATTTT
NA	TRBV6-6	TRBJ2-3	TRBD2	16	CASSYALGRETDTQYF	TGTGCCAGCAGTTATGCTTTGGGGAGGGAGACGGATACGCAGTATTTT
few	TRBV29-1	TRBJ1-2	NA	11	CSVEDRVGYTF	TGCAGCGTTGAAGACAGGGTTGGCTACACCTTC
NA	TRBV4-1	TRBJ2-7	TRBD2	15	CASSRTNGRVYEQYF	TGCGCCAGCAGTCGTACCAACGGGAGGGTCTACGAGCAGTACTTC
NA	TRBV4-2	TRBJ2-1	NA	12	CASSQAGSQQFF	TGTGCCAGCAGCCAAGCCGGGTCACAGCAGTTCTTC
NA	TRBV10-3	TRBJ2-1	NA	14	CAISDLGFYNEQFF	TGTGCCATCAGTGACTTAGGGTTCTACAATGAGCAGTTCTTC